This T cell receptor (beta chain) is from a study of blood T cell repertoires in COVID-19. Overall study context: PBMCs, B-cell-depleted T cells, or T cells provided the cDNA or gDNA that made up the material.

Produced via immunoSEQ multiplex PCR; TCRdb's table is partial and in-frame only. The table has 200,000 to 250,000 clones, roughly nine tenths seen once; the top ten hold 10% to 15%. The CDR3 covers 21 residues. The ends lost 3 bases at V and 1 base at J; junction bases unmatched: 18. The germline gives CDR1 LNHDA, CDR2 SQIVND (reference sequence). The chain carries TRBV19 and TRBJ2-2, with 9 nucleotides matching TRBD2. The sequence derives from a woman younger than 35 who had recovered from COVID-19. The specimen sequenced was peripheral blood. The CDR3 sequence: CASSISLLAGNGDLNTGELFF. CDR3 bases: TGTGCCAGTAGTATTTCCTTACTAGCGGGTAACGGGGACCTGAACACCGGGGAGCTGTTTTTT.